Listed below are T cell receptor beta chains from one sample, sequenced in a study of shared clonotypes between healthy human individuals. Repertoires were generated with immunoSEQ multiplex PCR, while TCRdb's copy carries only in-frame clones and drops some. The table has 2,500,000 or so clones, roughly 92% seen once; the top ten hold under 0.15%. Sequenced: naive CD4+ T cells sorted from blood. Source of these receptors: a man younger than 30 in good health. Each CDR3 is given with its conserved first and last residue. A D gene is named only where the DNA matches it firmly. Rows may omit the clone size; those that give it use once, few, many or a size class.

>TRBD1|TRBJ2-7|.|TRBV4-1
TGCGCCAGCAGCCCTACAGGGGAAACCTACGAGCAGTACTTC
CASSPTGETYEQYF
>.|TRBJ1-6|few|TRBV2
TGTGCCAGCAGGGATAATTCACCCCTCCACTTT
CASRDNSPLHF
>TRBD1|TRBJ2-7|.|TRBV4-1
TGCGCCAGCAGCCAACAGACAGGGTCGTTCTACGAGCAGTACTTC
CASSQQTGSFYEQYF
>.|TRBJ1-2|once|TRBV11-2
TGTGCCAGCAGCCTCGAATACCAGGGCTATGGCTACACCTTC
CASSLEYQGYGYTF
>TRBD1|TRBJ1-1|.|TRBV11-3
TGTGCCAGCAGCCCGTCGGGACAGGGGAGGGGAACTGAAGCTTTCTTT
CASSPSGQGRGTEAFF
>TRBD1|TRBJ2-7|once|TRBV5-6
TGTGCCAGCAGCTTGGCGGGACAGGGTAACTACGAGCAGTACTTC
CASSLAGQGNYEQYF
>.|TRBJ1-3|.|TRBV11-3
TGTGCCAGCAGCTCGGGGGTATCTGGAAACACCATATATTTT
CASSSGVSGNTIYF
>.|TRBJ1-1|.|TRBV27
TGTGCCAGCAGTTTGGGGACGGCCATCGCTGAAGCTTTCTTT
CASSLGTAIAEAFF
>.|TRBJ1-1|.|TRBV4-3
TGCGCCAGCAGCCAAGGACACTGGGGCACTGAAGCTTTCTTT
CASSQGHWGTEAFF
>TRBD1|TRBJ2-5|once|TRBV6-6
TGTGCCAGCAGTTACGGTAGGGGGCCCGGAGAGACCCAGTACTTC
CASSYGRGPGETQYF
>TRBD1|TRBJ1-5|.|TRBV19
TGTGCCAGTAGTCCCAGGACAGGGGGCTACCAGCCCCAGCATTTT
CASSPRTGGYQPQHF
>TRBD1|TRBJ2-7|.|TRBV25-1
TGTGCCAGCAGTCCCCCCGGGACAGCAGTTTCGGAGCAGTACTTC
CASSPPGTAVSEQYF
>.|TRBJ1-5|.|TRBV19
TGTGCCAGTAGTACCAGGACCACCGGGAATCAGCCCCAGCATTTT
CASSTRTTGNQPQHF
>TRBD1|TRBJ1-1|.|TRBV5-4
TGTGCCAGCGGATCGGGACAGGCGAACACTGAAGCTTTCTTT
CASGSGQANTEAFF
>TRBD2|TRBJ2-7|.|TRBV18
TGTGCCAGCTCACCGGGGGGGACCTCCAACGAGCAGTACTTC
CASSPGGTSNEQYF
>.|TRBJ2-5|.|TRBV10-2
TGCGCCAGCAAAATATGGCAGGGACAAGAGACCCAGTACTTC
CASKIWQGQETQYF
>.|TRBJ1-2|.|TRBV20-1
TGCAGTGCTAGAGGACGGATCGGCTACACCTTC
CSARGRIGYTF
>TRBD2|TRBJ2-1|.|TRBV7-2
TGTGCCAGCAGCTATGGGTGGGAGGGCCTCTTCTTC
CASSYGWEGLFF
>.|TRBJ1-4|.|TRBV28
TGTGCCAGCAATAGGGGGGGCCAGGAAAAACTGTTTTTT
CASNRGGQEKLFF
>.|TRBJ1-4|.|TRBV19
TGTGCCAGTAAAGATTCTGGTGGTTCTAATGAAAAACTGTTTTTT
CASKDSGGSNEKLFF
>.|TRBJ2-3|.|TRBV6-1
TGTGCCAGCAGCCCATCGGGACCGAGCACAGATACGCAGTATTTT
CASSPSGPSTDTQYF
>TRBD2|TRBJ2-1|.|TRBV10-1
TGCGCCAGTACTAGCGGGAAAAACAATGAGCAGTTCTTC
CASTSGKNNEQFF
>.|TRBJ2-2|.|TRBV25-1
TGTGCCAGCATAAGGGCCGGGGAGCTGTTTTTT
CASIRAGELFF
>.|TRBJ2-7|.|TRBV27
TGTGCCAGCAGTTCCCGGACCCGGGCCGGGCTCTCCTACGAGCAGTACTTC
CASSSRTRAGLSYEQYF
>.|TRBJ1-6|.|TRBV4-1
TGCGCCAGCAGCGCCAAACCTGGGGGGGGGACTTCACCCCTCCACTTT
CASSAKPGGGTSPLHF
>TRBD2|TRBJ2-7|once|TRBV11-2
TGTGCCAGCAGCTTTTTAATGGGACTAGCTAACGAGCAGTACTTC
CASSFLMGLANEQYF
>TRBD2|TRBJ2-5|.|TRBV7-9
TGTGCCAGCAGCTTAGATTTACTAGCGGGAGAGACCCAGTACTTC
CASSLDLLAGETQYF
>TRBD1|TRBJ2-5|.|TRBV6-1
TGTGCCAGCAGGGGAGCATGGACAGGGAGGGAGACCCAGTACTTC
CASRGAWTGRETQYF
>TRBD1|TRBJ1-2|.|TRBV18
TGTGCCAGCTCACGGGACAGGGGCAACTATGGCTACACCTTC
CASSRDRGNYGYTF
>.|TRBJ1-2|.|TRBV19
TGTGCCAGTAGTCCTACGACAAGGGGACATGGCTACACCTTC
CASSPTTRGHGYTF
>.|TRBJ2-2|.|TRBV5-4
TGTGCCAGCAGCTTGGACAGGGAAGGCACCGGGGAGCTGTTTTTT
CASSLDREGTGELFF
>TRBD1|TRBJ1-4|.|TRBV11-2
TGTGCCAGCAGCTTAGAAAGGGGGCGCCAGGAAAAACTGTTTTTT
CASSLERGRQEKLFF
>.|TRBJ2-2|.|TRBV5-4
TGTGCCAGCAGCTTGGGTGGGGACACCGGGGAGCTGTTTTTT
CASSLGGDTGELFF
>.|TRBJ1-3|.|TRBV9
TGTGCCAGCGAGCCCGGGGGAACTGGAAACACCATATATTTT
CASEPGGTGNTIYF
>.|TRBJ2-7|.|TRBV7-2
TGTGCCAGCAGCTTAGTTTCGGAGACCCTCTACGAGCAGTACTTC
CASSLVSETLYEQYF
>.|TRBJ1-4|.|TRBV28
TGTGCCAGCAGCCTACAGGGTGAAAAACTGTTTTTT
CASSLQGEKLFF
>TRBD1|TRBJ1-1|once|TRBV9
TGTGCCAGCAGCGGACAGGGAACGAACACTGAAGCTTTCTTT
CASSGQGTNTEAFF
>TRBD1|TRBJ1-1|.|TRBV7-2
TGTGCCAGCAGCTTAGGGGACAGGGGAAAGAACACTGAAGCTTTCTTT
CASSLGDRGKNTEAFF
>.|TRBJ1-1|few|TRBV9
TGTGCCAGCAGCGTAGCCCAGGCCAACACTGAAGCTTTCTTT
CASSVAQANTEAFF
>.|TRBJ2-7|.|TRBV7-9
TGTGCCAGCAGCTTAGGTAGACAAACTTACGAGCAGTACTTC
CASSLGRQTYEQYF
>TRBD1|TRBJ1-1|once|TRBV25-1
TGTGCCAGCAGTGAATGGGACAGGGGAATGAACACTGAAGCTTTCTTT
CASSEWDRGMNTEAFF